This T cell receptor beta chain was identified during a study of T-cell memory formation after mild COVID-19 (dated by TCRdb to the early 2020s). Regarding the complete study: TCR sequence clusters from the two donors were found to be largely donor specific. In two donors, T-cell clones that expanded and contracted after mild COVID-19 were tracked by sequencing TCRalpha and TCRbeta repertoires over time. The cohort comprised two young, previously healthy adult volunteers, one female and one male.

The data were produced on an Illumina NovaSeq 6000. Using 5'RACE with constant-segment primers, TCRalpha and TCRbeta cDNA libraries were constructed, with sample barcodes and unique molecular identifiers added in the process. Trizol reagent was used to extract RNA from every sample. Amplification of the libraries took two PCR steps, and the second step added a second sample barcode plus Illumina TruSeq adapters. Sequencing of libraries was performed on an Illumina NovaSeq with 2 x 150 bp paired-end reads. The authors' analysis ran thus. The reads were demultiplexed and collapsed into UMI-guided consensus sequences using migec v1.2.7. Using mixcr v2.1.11, UMI consensuses were aligned to TRA and TRB V and J templates and then assembled into clonotypes. Expanded or contracted clonotypes were those called significant by both edgeR and NoisET, with noise models trained on biological replicates. For edgeR calls, a false discovery rate-adjusted p below 0.01 and a log2 fold-change threshold of 1 were applied. PCA with hierarchical clustering of max-normalized trajectories of the 1000 most abundant clonotypes was used as exploratory dynamics analysis. Separately sequenced CD4+ and CD8+ repertoires were used to assign the CD4 or CD8 phenotype of responding clones. The public reads were quality trimmed at Q25 with fastp and then assembled into clones with MiXCR by TCRdb, keeping productive beta chains. Every entry covers one CDR3 protein and lists the most common genes and DNA from its rows. TCRdb's processing, not the study's, gives the V and J calls here. The sample table lists approximately 290,000 distinct CDR3 sequences, around a sixth of them with a count of one. The leading ten clones occupy about a fifth of the sample.

Overall results and qualifications from the work: Some responding clones were found in pre-infection memory, which suggests that pre-existing cross-reactive memory T cells took part in the SARS-CoV-2 response. From day 15 to 85, contracting clones showed balanced CD4/CD8 phenotypes, whereas a second wave of clones that expanded from day 15 to 37 leaned towards CD4+. Only two mild cases were covered in the study, and larger cohorts including severe cases with pre-infection samples were considered necessary. Contracting CD4+ clones appeared mostly in the CM and EM memory subsets, whereas CD8+ clones were enriched in EMRA. Whether the second-wave clones peaking on day 37 were SARS-CoV-2 specific was not confirmed.

The germline V gene (reference sequence) gives CDR1 as DFQATT and CDR2 as SNEGSKA. From the cysteine through the phenylalanine, the CDR3 covers 12 amino acids. Only the CDR3 part of the read is kept: 36 bases, read in frame from the first base. At the junction V is shortened by 0 bases and J by 4 bases, with 4 bases in between. Turning to this clonotype: The clone's antigen remains unknown. One base away there is no much larger clone; base qualities are not given.

PBMCs were isolated by Ficoll-Paque density gradient centrifugation. Sample: PBMCs or a T cell subset sorted from them (not recorded which). The TCR was taken from a man aged 18-30 years who had mild COVID-19 (a few samples of this study predate the infection). The sample titles of this study are shuffled in the database, so cell type and time point are left out; the donor was told from shared clones. The rearrangement combines TRBV20-1 with TRBJ1-5; the D gene is not confidently resolved. The DNA sequence reads TGCAGTGCTAGAGATGGGAATCAGCCCCAGCATTTT. It translates as CSARDGNQPQHF.